This T cell receptor beta chain is drawn from a study of response to subunit inactivated influenza vaccine. V was clipped by 7 bases and J by 2 bases, with 12 bases between them. This CDR3 is built from 14 residues. Germline values: CDR1 MNHNS, CDR2 SASEGT. TCRdb called the RT-PCR reads again in MiXCR, with one record for every CDR3 protein. The sample lists around 530,000 distinct CDR3 sequences; about 17% were seen once. Regarding the study as a whole: Only a handful of new T cells, the authors suggested, are recruited with each seasonal influenza vaccination.

As concerns this clonotype: No antigen is known for it.

V usage is TRBV6-1 and J usage is TRBJ1-5; D is uncertain. Specimen: CD4+ T cells sorted from PBMCs, collected less than 30 months after vaccination. This TCR derives from a man aged 50 to 75 who received an inactivated influenza vaccine. CDR3 in amino acids: CASTERVGNQPQHF. The CDR3 DNA follows: TGTGCCAGCACCGAACGGGTGGGCAATCAGCCCCAGCATTTT.